A single sample gave rise to the 10 T cell receptor beta chains below, sequenced in a study of blood T cells in healthy people across ages. Primed by a sample-barcoded 5' primer and a J-beta primer mix, a second PCR proceeded for 7 to 11 cycles. TCRdb recomputed calls from the 5' RACE reads with MiXCR, one row per CDR3 protein. The sample lists 850,000 to 950,000 distinct CDR3 sequences, 25% to 35% occurring once. Sample: blood. The receptors derive from an elderly woman in good health.

This clonotype has ten or more counts. The chain uses TRBV3-1 and TRBJ2-7; 9 nucleotides align to TRBD2. This CDR3 is 16 amino acids long. V was pared by 4 bases and J by 0 bases, with 7 bases of the junction left unmatched. The germline V gene has CDR1 LGHDT and CDR2 YNNKEL (reference sequence). The CDR3 region is CASSPLSGGPSYEQYF. In DNA, the CDR3 is TGTGCCAGCAGCCCCCTTAGCGGGGGTCCCTCCTACGAGCAGTACTTC.

The DNA of the CDR3 is TGTGCCAGCAGATCCGGGACAGGGGCAAATCAGCCCCAGCATTTT. Protein product: CASRSGTGANQPQHF. The chain carries TRBV6-2 or TRBV6-3 and TRBJ1-5; 10 bases are a match to TRBD1. The CDR3 has 15 amino acids. V lost 6 bases and J lost 4; bases outside the gene matches: 6. Germline CDR1 reads MNHEY; CDR2 reads SVGEGT.

Many counts were recorded for this clonotype. The chain links TRBV7-8 to TRBJ2-1; perhaps D is TRBD1 or TRBD2 (6 bases each). Per germline, CDR1 SGHVS and CDR2 FQNEAQ. V shed 5 bases and J shed 4 bases, with 15 bases lying between them. The CDR3 is 15 amino acids. The CDR3 sequence is CASSNGGGPYNEQFF. As DNA, the CDR3 is TGTGCCAGCAGCAATGGAGGGGGACCTTACAATGAGCAGTTCTTC.

This clonotype was seen more than once but under ten times. V usage is TRBV5-1 and J usage is TRBJ1-2; D call uncertain. Germline V gives CDR1 SGHRS, CDR2 YFSETQ. V was pared by 0 bases and J by 7 bases, with 16 bases between. This CDR3 has 15 amino acids. The CDR3 reads CASSLGTAAVGGYTF. The CDR3 nucleotides read TGCGCCAGCAGCTTGGGGACCGCTGCAGTAGGTGGCTACACCTTC.

The chain recombines TRBV9 with TRBJ1-2; a possible D gene is TRBD1 (5 bases). The CDR3 is 15 residues long. Trimming pared 0 bases from V and 4 bases from J, leaving 13 bases between. CDR1 and CDR2 from the germline V gene are SGDLS and YYNGEE. CDR3: CASSVATAQFYGYTF. The CDR3 coding sequence is TGTGCCAGCAGCGTAGCGACAGCTCAATTCTATGGCTACACCTTC.

This clonotype appeared a few times. The chain has TRBV5-1 and TRBJ2-5; D possibly corresponds to TRBD1 (6 bases). This CDR3 contains 14 residues. The V gene's germline CDR1 is SGHRS and CDR2 YFSETQ. V was cut by 3 bases and J by 4 bases, with 13 bases left in between. The CDR3 DNA is TGCGCCAGCAGCTGGGCCAGGGGCCTAGAGACCCAGTACTTC. Translating gives CASSWARGLETQYF. The variable domain in full, completed from reference TRBV5-1 and TRBJ2-5, reads KAGVTQTPRYLIKTRGQQVTLSCSPISGHRSVSWYQQTPGQGLQFLFEYFSETQRNKGNFPGRFSGRQFSNSRSEMNVSTLELGDSALYLCASSWARGLETQYFGPGTRLLVL.

This clonotype was recorded at least ten times. The gene calls are TRBV10-3 and TRBJ2-1; the D gene is possibly TRBD1 (6 bases). Germline CDR1 and CDR2: ENHRY and SYGVKD. V was shortened by 10 bases and J by 13 bases, with 20 bases between the two germline ends. This CDR3 comprises 12 residues. CDR3 in DNA: TGTGCCAGCTCAAACCAGACAGGTGGACAGTTCTTC. This translates into CASSNQTGGQFF.

This clonotype has only a few counts. J is TRBJ2-3 and V is TRBV13; 15 bases align to TRBD2. Germline trimming cut 5 bases from V and 1 base from J; bases unmatched to any gene: 10. Germline CDR1 PRHDT, CDR2 FYEKMQ (reference sequence). This CDR3 has 19 amino acids. CDR3 DNA: TGTGCCAGCAGCCGTCAAGAGGGACTAGCGGGGGGACGCACAGATACGCAGTATTTT. Encoded protein: CASSRQEGLAGGRTDTQYF.

To note about this clonotype: This sequence may be a read error, since a much larger clone differs from it by one base. The chain joins TRBV5-6 to TRBJ2-6; no clear D gene. The germline V gene encodes CDR1 SGHDT and CDR2 YYEEEE. The CDR3 length is 18 residues. Trimming took off 3 bases at V and 6 bases at J, with 22 bases between the two ends. CDR3 in DNA: TGTGCCAGCAGCTCCCAGTCTGAGGCCTACTTTACGGCCAACGTCCTGACTTTC. Its protein product is CASSSQSEAYFTANVLTF.

This clonotype was observed a single time. This clone may be a read error of a much larger clone one base away. The gene calls are TRBV6-5 and TRBJ2-5; 14 positions match TRBD2. V was pared by 2 bases and J by 4 bases, with 3 bases of the junction left unmatched. This CDR3 has 16 amino acids. Germline values: CDR1 MNHEY, CDR2 SVGAGI. The CDR3 nucleotides are TGTGCCAGCAGTTACCAGGGGACTAGCGGGAGAGAGACCCAGTACTTC. Its protein product is CASSYQGTSGRETQYF.